This T cell receptor beta chain stems from a study of human T cells and chemical hapten exposure. Study background: All through the approximately 24-week study, the scalp of each patient received diphenylcyclopropenone doses weekly.

Authors' data handling: Sample-level TCR yields exhibited a median of approximately 89,000, with a range of roughly 20,000 to 700,000. MiXCR, run by TCRdb on the RACE reads, gives a single entry per CDR3 protein. None of the V and J calls come from the authors' own analysis; TCRdb made them. The table has more than 80,000 distinct CDR3 sequences, 10% to 14% seen once; the top ten hold around 3.1%. As to time point: pre-sensitization, week 0. Noted treatment: therapeutic diphenylcyclopropenone sensitization with weekly scalp DPC. This material consisted of whole blood, taken in connection with sensitization to the hapten diphenylcyclopropenone (DPC). The receptor was derived from a woman aged 55-69 years with alopecia areata. Some clones in this sample may be carry-over from other donors' samples.

CDR3 in DNA: TGTGCCAGCAGGAGACAGGAAGGAGGCTACACCTTC. Translated, it gives CASRRQEGGYTF. V is TRBV9 and J is TRBJ1-2, with a possible D match to TRBD1 (6 bases). CDR1 SGDLS and CDR2 YYNGEE come from the germline V gene. The V and J ends lost 5 bases and 8 bases respectively, with 13 bases between them. CDR3 length: 12 amino acids.